The next 12 T cell receptor beta chains were all read from a single sample in a study of T-cell reconstitution after alpha-beta-depleted transplantation in children. Unique molecular identifiers featured in how the TCRbeta library was prepared. TCRdb processed the PCR reads anew with MiXCR; each CDR3 protein has one entry. The sample lists hundreds of thousands of distinct CDR3 sequences; 12% were seen once. This specimen consisted of PBMCs from the stem cell graft donor, obtained from the stem cell graft. These TCRs come from a human donor who donated a stem cell graft to a child with acute lymphoblastic leukemia.

There are a few counts of this clonotype. The chain carries TRBV5-1 and TRBJ2-3; D is ambiguous. Trimming cost V 4 bases and J 2 bases, with 11 bases left between them. The CDR3 has 14 residues. From germline, CDR1 is SGHRS and CDR2 YFSETQ. CDR3 amino acids: CASSPPLVTDTQYF. CDR3 nucleotides: TGCGCCAGCAGCCCCCCTCTCGTCACAGATACGCAGTATTTT.

This clonotype has ten or more counts. The rearrangement joins TRBV3-1 to TRBJ1-1; 7 bases are shared with TRBD1. Germline assignment: CDR1 LGHDT and CDR2 YNNKEL (reference sequence). The CDR3 covers 15 residues. The V and J ends lost 5 bases and 2 bases, in that order; junction bases with no gene match: 8. The CDR3 is CASSARTGLNTEAFF. The CDR3 coding sequence is TGTGCCAGCAGCGCACGGACAGGACTAAACACTGAAGCTTTCTTT. The variable domain in full, with the rest retrieved from reference TRBV3-1 and TRBJ1-1, is DTAVSQTPKYLVTQMGNDKSIKCEQNLGHDTMYWYKQDSKKFLKIMFSYNNKELIINETVPNRFSPKSPDKAHLNLHINSLELGDSAVYFCASSARTGLNTEAFFGQGTRLTVV.

This clonotype came up many times. The V gene is TRBV12-3 or TRBV12-4, the J gene TRBJ2-7, with 9 bases aligning to TRBD2. V lost 0 bases, J lost 2 bases, and 8 bases stayed unmatched. The CDR3 runs 17 residues. Written as DNA, the CDR3 is TGTGCCAGCAGTTTAGCAGGGGGACGCGGGAGGGCCTACGAGCAGTACTTC. Protein: CASSLAGGRGRAYEQYF.

This clonotype has a count of ten or more. The chain has TRBV15 and TRBJ1-5; 9 bases map to TRBD1. The V and J ends lost 5 bases and 3 bases, in that order; junction bases with no gene match: 5. Germline V lookup: CDR1 LNHNV, CDR2 YYDKDF (reference sequence). This CDR3 has 15 amino acids. The CDR3 bases are TGTGCCACCAGCCAGGACAGGGGTCTCAATCAGCCCCAGCATTTT. This sequence encodes CATSQDRGLNQPQHF.

In this sample, this clonotype turned up many times. The chain is built from TRBV6-1 and TRBJ2-1; D is undetermined. Trimming stripped 3 bases from V and 4 bases from J, with 10 bases between. CDR1 is MNHNS, CDR2 SASEGT, per germline. There are 14 residues in the CDR3. CDR3 region: CASSDFDNYNEQFF. The DNA for the CDR3 is TGTGCCAGCAGTGATTTTGACAATTACAATGAGCAGTTCTTC.

This clonotype appeared many times. V is TRBV10-3 and J is TRBJ2-3; D is perhaps TRBD2 (6 bases). Germline assignment: CDR1 ENHRY and CDR2 SYGVKD. Trimming shortened V by 10 bases and J by 0 bases, and 11 bases separated the two germline ends. The CDR3 consists of 13 residues. CDR3 amino acids: CATAGTSTDTQYF. The CDR3 DNA follows: TGTGCCACCGCCGGGACTAGCACAGATACGCAGTATTTT.

This clonotype occurred once. This clone may be a read error of a much larger clone one base away. The chain links TRBV28 to TRBJ2-1; weak D call: TRBD2 (5 bases). Germline V gives CDR1 MDHEN, CDR2 SYDVKM. CDR3 length: 15 amino acids. V lost 8 bases and J 5 bases, leaving 19 bases between the germline ends. The CDR3 region has the DNA TGTGCCAGCTGCGCAGGACTCAGCATACACAATGAGCAGTTCTTC. Translating gives CASCAGLSIHNEQFF.

There are many counts of this clonotype. The chain employs TRBV25-1 and TRBJ1-2; D unresolved. V lost 3 bases and J lost 8, with 13 bases in between. The germline CDR1 and CDR2 sequences are MGHDK and SYGVNS. The CDR3 length is 13 residues. In nucleotides, the CDR3 is TGTGCCAGCAGTGAGAATACCCCCAGGGGCTACACCTTC. It is translated as CASSENTPRGYTF.

This clonotype has at least ten counts. The chain uses TRBV29-1 and TRBJ2-3; D ambiguous. Per germline, CDR1 SQVTM and CDR2 ANQGSEA. This CDR3 region has 14 residues. Trimming removed 1 base from V and 0 bases from J, with 8 bases in between. The CDR3 loop reads CSVEVSGSTDTQYF. The CDR3 DNA sequence: TGCAGCGTTGAAGTGTCTGGAAGCACAGATACGCAGTATTTT.

Worth noting for this clonotype: This clone may be a read error of a much larger clone one base away. The chain is built from TRBV10-3 and TRBJ2-6; TRBD1 agrees at 8 bases. Germline CDR1 is ENHRY and CDR2 is SYGVKD. The CDR3 has 16 amino acids. The CDR3 region has the DNA TGTGCCATCAGACAAGGACAGGGCTCTGGGGCCAACGGCCTGACTTTC. Translating it yields CAIRQGQGSGANGLTF.

Concerning this clonotype: A much larger clone differs by one base, so this may be a read error. This chain connects TRBV3-1 to TRBJ1-1; TRBD1 matches at 7 bases. This CDR3 contains 18 residues. In germline, CDR1 is LGHDT, CDR2 YNNKEL (reference sequence). DNA of the CDR3: TGTGCCTGCAGCCAAGGAATCTTCCGGGACAGCTTGAACACTGAAGCTTTCTTT. This codes for CACSQGIFRDSLNTEAFF.

This clonotype was seen at least ten times. The genes are TRBV7-2 and TRBJ2-5; 9 bases match TRBD1. Germline loops: CDR1 SGHTA, CDR2 FQGNSA. CDR3 length equals 15 residues. V dropped 5 bases and J dropped 2; count of bases not matched to a gene: 6. CDR3 in DNA: TGTGCCAGCAGCCCCAGACAGGGGGGACAAGAGACCCAGTACTTC. This gives the protein CASSPRQGGQETQYF.